This record looks at one T cell receptor (beta chain) sequence and its context. Its target is not known. Method: immunoSEQ multiplex PCR; TCRdb's copy keeps in-frame clones and lacks some. The sample has about 120,000 clones, 95% to 97% seen once. These data originate in a study of cytomegalovirus exposure and HLA in healthy donors. Looking at the study overall: The same platform was used for the 120 validation repertoires and the roughly 680 first-cohort repertoires, a later analysis reported.

The CDR3 extends over 16 amino acids. J gave up 6 bases and V 5 bases, and 13 bases lay outside the gene matches. Per germline, CDR1 SEHNR and CDR2 FQNEAQ (reference sequence). Study-level findings and limits: The investigators catalogued some 150 TCR beta chains as cytomegalovirus-associated. Rare TCR sequences dominated, though some public TCRs recurred in many donors. Reports described diagnosis of cytomegalovirus status by the classifier as highly specific and sensitive.

The clonotype comes from a man aged 18 to 29 in good health and CMV-seronegative. The specimen was PBMCs. V and J are TRBV7-9 and TRBJ2-3, with 8 bases identical to TRBD2. Here the CDR3 DNA reads TGTGCCAGCAGCCTAGAGGGCGGGACTAGGTTGGATACGCAGTATTTT. Amino acids: CASSLEGGTRLDTQYF.